The 22 T cell receptor beta chains in this list originate from one sample, sequenced in a study of blood T cell repertoires in COVID-19. Here immunoSEQ multiplex PCR was the method, and the copy in TCRdb shows in-frame clones only, minus some. The table has approximately 100,000 clones, 85% seen once. Sequenced input: peripheral blood. The receptor source for this set is a woman between 70 and 85 years old with active or convalescent COVID-19.

This chain connects TRBV5-6 to TRBJ1-1; D ambiguous. The CDR3 is 16 amino acids. Germline values: CDR1 SGHDT, CDR2 YYEEEE. Trimming took off 0 bases at V and 5 bases at J, with 17 bases between the two ends. The CDR3 is CASSLDARRDRTEAFF. CDR3 bases: TGTGCCAGCAGCTTGGACGCCCGTAGAGATCGAACTGAAGCTTTCTTT.

The V call is TRBV24-1, the J call TRBJ2-5; TRBD2 might be the D (6 bases). V lost 2 bases, J lost 5 bases, and 11 bases lay in between. Germline CDR1 and CDR2: KGHDR and SFDVKD. This CDR3 comprises 14 residues. In DNA, the CDR3 is TGTGCCACCAGTGATTGGGGGGTTCCGGAGACCCAGTACTTC. It yields the protein CATSDWGVPETQYF.

Worth noting for this clone: A read error may account for a junction end that differs from germline. This rearrangement joins TRBV7-7 to TRBJ2-5; 7 bases agree with TRBD2. The CDR3 is 14 residues long. From germline, CDR1 is SSHAT and CDR2 FNYEAQ (reference sequence). This CDR3 is CASSPGLGTETQYF. The CDR3 region has the DNA TGTGCTAGCAGCCCAGGACTAGGGACGGAGACCCAGTACTTC.

V is TRBV27 and J is TRBJ1-4; D may be TRBD1 (5 bases). V was clipped by 5 bases and J by 1 base, with 11 bases between them. Germline-derived CDR1 and CDR2 are MNHEY and SMNVEV (reference sequence). The CDR3 sequence is 15 residues long. The CDR3 protein is CASSPQGLTNEKLFF. CDR3 sequence (DNA): TGTGCCAGCAGTCCCCAGGGTTTAACTAATGAAAAACTGTTTTTT.

The chain is built from TRBV10-3 and TRBJ2-2, with 7 bases fitting TRBD1. The CDR3 consists of 12 residues. With 6 bases clipped from V and 7 bases from J, the junction kept 2 bases outside the gene matches. The V gene's germline CDR1 is ENHRY and CDR2 SYGVKD. Here the CDR3 reads CAIRGGFGELFF. The CDR3 DNA reads TGTGCCATCAGAGGGGGCTTCGGGGAGCTGTTTTTT.

The rearrangement links TRBV29-1 to TRBJ2-1; the match to TRBD1 covers 8 bases. V lost 3 bases and J lost 4; bases outside the gene matches: 23. This CDR3 has 20 residues. CDR1 SQVTM and CDR2 ANQGSEA come from the germline V gene. CDR3: CSVDPSGSGGISIGYNEQFF. As DNA, the CDR3 is TGCAGCGTTGACCCCTCGGGGTCAGGGGGCATTTCGATTGGTTACAATGAGCAGTTCTTC.

The rearrangement uses TRBV24-1 and TRBJ1-5; D remains ambiguous. The CDR3 length is 12 residues. The ends were cut back, 3 bases at V and 5 bases at J, with 4 bases in the middle. Germline V lookup: CDR1 KGHDR, CDR2 SFDVKD. The DNA for the CDR3 is TGTGCCACCAGTGATCCGGATCAGCCCCAGCATTTT. It specifies CATSDPDQPQHF.

This clone was seen a few times. This sequence joins TRBV28 and TRBJ2-5, with 9 bases aligning to TRBD1. The CDR3 has 15 residues. The V and J ends lost 3 bases and 0 bases, in that order; junction bases with no gene match: 2. Germline assignment: CDR1 MDHEN and CDR2 SYDVKM. The CDR3 sequence is CASSFGTGYQETQYF. CDR3 DNA sequence: TGTGCCAGCAGTTTTGGGACAGGGTACCAAGAGACCCAGTACTTC.

This clone has only one observation. V is TRBV15 and J is TRBJ2-1; possible D gene TRBD1, 6 bases. Germline CDR1 and CDR2: LNHNV and YYDKDF (reference sequence). The CDR3 has 13 amino acids. Trimming pared 2 bases from V and 9 bases from J, leaving 11 bases between. The CDR3 DNA follows: TGTGCCACCAGCAGACAACAGGGTACTGAGCAGTTCTTC. It is translated as CATSRQQGTEQFF.

This chain joins TRBV11-2 and TRBJ2-7, with 8 bases matching TRBD1. V lost 5 bases and J lost 0; bases outside the gene matches: 3. The CDR3 is 14 amino acids. The germline V gene encodes CDR1 SGHAT and CDR2 FQNNGV. CDR3 loop: CASSMDRASYEQYF. In DNA, the CDR3 is TGTGCCAGCAGCATGGACAGGGCCTCCTACGAGCAGTACTTC.

This clone was observed once. The CDR3 nucleotides are TGTGCCACCAGCAGAGATAGGGGTGTGGGACTAGCGGGAGCCCCGTCCACAGATACGCAGTATTTT. It specifies CATSRDRGVGLAGAPSTDTQYF. The gene calls are TRBV15 and TRBJ2-3, with 14 bases matching TRBD2. CDR1 LNHNV and CDR2 YYDKDF come from the germline V gene (reference sequence). V lost 0 bases and J lost 2; bases outside the gene matches: 16. The CDR3 is 22 residues long.

The CDR3 sequence: CASSGQGEETQYF. The CDR3 nucleotides are TGTGCCAGCTCGGGACAGGGGGAAGAGACCCAGTACTTC. The rearrangement uses TRBV18 and TRBJ2-5; 11 nucleotides align to TRBD1. The CDR3 has 13 residues. Germline V gene lookup returns CDR1 KGHSH and CDR2 LQKENI. The trim removed 6 bases at V and 3 bases at J, leaving 0 bases unmatched.

The chain recombines TRBV27 with TRBJ1-4; D possibly corresponds to TRBD1 (5 bases). V was pared by 6 bases and J by 6 bases, with 14 bases between. CDR1 MNHEY and CDR2 SMNVEV come from the germline V gene (reference sequence). This CDR3 has 14 amino acids. Here the CDR3 reads CASSSDSGYEKLFF. The CDR3 coding sequence is TGTGCCAGCAGCTCAGACAGTGGGTATGAAAAACTGTTTTTT. Complete variable domain (other parts from reference TRBV27 and TRBJ1-4): EAQVTQNPRYLITVTGKKLTVTCSQNMNHEYMSWYRQDPGLGLRQIYYSMNVEVTDKGDVPEGYKVSRKEKRNFPLILESPSPNQTSLYFCASSSDSGYEKLFFGSGTQLSVL.

The chain couples TRBV11-2 to TRBJ2-1, with TRBD2 as a possible D gene (7 bases). The ends were cut back, 5 bases at V and 3 bases at J, with 14 bases in the middle. CDR1 and CDR2 (germline): SGHAT, FQNNGV. This CDR3 contains 15 residues. This CDR3 reads CASSQTGGDYNEQFF. DNA for the CDR3: TGTGCCAGCAGCCAGACGGGGGGCGACTACAATGAGCAGTTCTTC.

This rearrangement joins TRBV5-1 to TRBJ2-3; TRBD2 agrees at 7 bases. The germline V gene has CDR1 SGHRS and CDR2 YFSETQ. The CDR3 sequence is 14 residues long. V gave up 4 bases and J gave up 6 bases; unmatched junction bases: 8. The CDR3 DNA follows: TGCGCCAGCAGCATCATAGCGGGTGGGGATACGCAGTATTTT. Its protein is CASSIIAGGDTQYF.

The J gene is TRBJ2-1, the V gene TRBV30; possible D gene TRBD2, 7 bases. V was pared by 7 bases and J by 4 bases, with 17 bases between. The germline V gene encodes CDR1 GTSNPN and CDR2 SVGIG (reference sequence). The CDR3 runs to 14 residues. CDR3 nucleotide sequence: TGTGCCTCTCACTGGGGGGGGCCTTACAATGAGCAGTTCTTC. It yields the protein CASHWGGPYNEQFF.

V gene TRBV29-1 combines with J gene TRBJ2-7, with 8 bases that match TRBD1. The V gene's germline CDR1 is SQVTM and CDR2 ANQGSEA. The CDR3 covers 11 residues. V shed 6 bases and J 5 bases; nucleotides not matched to a gene: 3. CDR3: CSVLRGHEQYF. CDR3 DNA: TGCAGCGTGCTCAGGGGGCACGAGCAGTACTTC.

Comments on this clone: At one end, the junction sequence differs from germline, possibly due to a read error. The chain carries TRBV7-7 and TRBJ2-1; 7 positions agree with TRBD2. The CDR3 sequence is 15 residues long. CDR1 is SSHAT and CDR2 is FNYEAQ in the germline V gene (reference sequence). The CDR3 nucleotides read TGTGCTAGCAGCCTAGAGGGACTACCGAACAATGAGCAGTTCTTC. This codes for CASSLEGLPNNEQFF.

The CDR3 nucleotides read TGTGCCACCAGTGATTTCGGTAACTATGGCTACACCTTC. This translates into CATSDFGNYGYTF. The chain combines TRBV24-1 with TRBJ1-2, with D unresolved. The V end was cut by 1 base, the J end by 1 base, with 3 bases between. The CDR3 covers 13 residues. CDR1 and CDR2 from the germline V gene are KGHDR and SFDVKD.

V and J are TRBV7-2 and TRBJ1-2, with D perhaps matching TRBD1 (5 bases). CDR3 size: 14 residues. CDR1 SGHTA and CDR2 FQGNSA come from the germline V gene. Trimming took 5 bases from V and 7 from J, leaving 17 bases between them. CDR3 region: CASSPRDPRAGYTF. For the CDR3, the DNA is TGTGCCAGCAGCCCGCGGGACCCACGAGCTGGCTACACCTTC.

J is TRBJ2-1 and V is TRBV3-1 (or the pseudogene TRBV3-2); TRBD1 aligns across 12 bases. Germline-derived CDR1 and CDR2 are LGHDT and YNNKEL (reference sequence). The CDR3 covers 15 residues. The J segment lost 7 bases and the V segment lost 4 bases, leaving 5 bases of the junction unmatched. CDR3 residues: CASSLGTGGWNEQFF. The CDR3 region has the DNA TGTGCCAGCAGCCTCGGGACAGGGGGCTGGAATGAGCAGTTCTTC.

The V and J genes are TRBV4-3 and TRBJ2-5, with 12 bases lining up with TRBD2. Trimming at V came to 1 base and at J to 4 bases, leaving 7 bases not matched to a gene. This CDR3 contains 17 residues. Germline V gene sequence: CDR1 LGHNA, CDR2 YSLEER. Here the CDR3 DNA reads TGCGCCAGCAGCCAAGCCCTTCCGGGACTAGCGGGAGAGACCCAGTACTTC. Its protein is CASSQALPGLAGETQYF.